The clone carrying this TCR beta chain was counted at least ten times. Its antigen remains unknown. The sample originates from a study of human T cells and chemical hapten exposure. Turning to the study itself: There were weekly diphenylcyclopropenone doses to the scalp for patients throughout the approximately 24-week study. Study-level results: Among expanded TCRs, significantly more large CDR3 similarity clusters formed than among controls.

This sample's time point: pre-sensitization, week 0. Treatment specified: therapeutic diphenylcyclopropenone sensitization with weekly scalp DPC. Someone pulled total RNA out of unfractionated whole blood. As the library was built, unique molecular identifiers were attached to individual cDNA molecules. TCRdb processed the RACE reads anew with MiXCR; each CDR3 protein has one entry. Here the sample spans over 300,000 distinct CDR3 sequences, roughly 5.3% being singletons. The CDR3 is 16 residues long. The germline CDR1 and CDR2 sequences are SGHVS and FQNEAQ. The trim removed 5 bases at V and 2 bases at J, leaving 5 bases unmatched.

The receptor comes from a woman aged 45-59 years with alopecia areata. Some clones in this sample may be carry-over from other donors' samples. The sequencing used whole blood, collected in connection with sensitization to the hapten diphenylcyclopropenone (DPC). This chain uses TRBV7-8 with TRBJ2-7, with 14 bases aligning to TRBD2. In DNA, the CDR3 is TGTGCCAGCAGCCCTGGACTAGCGGGAGGACCCTACGAGCAGTACTTC. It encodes CASSPGLAGGPYEQYF. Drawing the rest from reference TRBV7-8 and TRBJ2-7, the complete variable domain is GAGVSQSPRYKVAKRGQDVALRCDPISGHVSLFWYQQALGQGPEFLTYFQNEAQLDKSGLPSDRFFAERPEGSVSTLKIQRTQQEDSAVYLCASSPGLAGGPYEQYFGPGTRLTVT.